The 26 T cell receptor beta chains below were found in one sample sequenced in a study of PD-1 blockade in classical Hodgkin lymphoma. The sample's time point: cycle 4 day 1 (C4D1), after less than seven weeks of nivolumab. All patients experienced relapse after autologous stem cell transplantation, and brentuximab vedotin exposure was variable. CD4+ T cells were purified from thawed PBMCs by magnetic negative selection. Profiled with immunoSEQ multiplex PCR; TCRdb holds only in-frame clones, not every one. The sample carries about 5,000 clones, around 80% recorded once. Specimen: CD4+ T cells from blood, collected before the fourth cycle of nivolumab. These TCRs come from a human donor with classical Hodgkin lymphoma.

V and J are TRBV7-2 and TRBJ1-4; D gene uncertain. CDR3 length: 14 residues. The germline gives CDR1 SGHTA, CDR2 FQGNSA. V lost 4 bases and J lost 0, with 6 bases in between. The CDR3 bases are TGTGCCAGCAGCTCTGGTCCAACTAATGAAAAACTGTTTTTT. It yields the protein CASSSGPTNEKLFF.

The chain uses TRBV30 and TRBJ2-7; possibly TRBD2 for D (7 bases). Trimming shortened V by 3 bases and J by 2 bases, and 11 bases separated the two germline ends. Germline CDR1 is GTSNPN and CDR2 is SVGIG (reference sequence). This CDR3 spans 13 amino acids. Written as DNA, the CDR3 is TGTGCCTGGAGACAAGGGGGGGCCTACGAGCAGTACTTC. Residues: CAWRQGGAYEQYF.

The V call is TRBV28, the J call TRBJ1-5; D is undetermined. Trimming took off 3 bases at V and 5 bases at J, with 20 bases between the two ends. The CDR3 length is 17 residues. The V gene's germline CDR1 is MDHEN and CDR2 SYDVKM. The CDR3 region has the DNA TGTGCCAGCAGTTTGTTTCTGTGGCCCCGGGGATATCAGCCCCAGCATTTT. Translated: CASSLFLWPRGYQPQHF. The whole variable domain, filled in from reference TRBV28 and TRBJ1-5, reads DVKVTQSSRYLVKRTGEKVFLECVQDMDHENMFWYRQDPGLGLRLIYFSYDVKMKEKGDIPEGYSVSREKKERFSLILESASTNQTSMYLCASSLFLWPRGYQPQHFGDGTRLSIL.

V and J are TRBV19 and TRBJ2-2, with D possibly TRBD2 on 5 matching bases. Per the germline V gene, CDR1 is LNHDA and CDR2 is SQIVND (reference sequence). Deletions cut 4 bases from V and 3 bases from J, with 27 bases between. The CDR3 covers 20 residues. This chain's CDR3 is CASSKVPLLVPPPYTGELFF. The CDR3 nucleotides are TGTGCCAGTAGTAAAGTCCCCTTACTAGTGCCCCCACCTTACACCGGGGAGCTGTTTTTT.

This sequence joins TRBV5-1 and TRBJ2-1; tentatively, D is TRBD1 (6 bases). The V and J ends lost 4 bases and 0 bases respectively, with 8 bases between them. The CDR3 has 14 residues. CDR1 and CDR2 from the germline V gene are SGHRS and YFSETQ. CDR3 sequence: CASSGTRSYNEQFF. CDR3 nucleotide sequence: TGCGCCAGCAGCGGGACACGCTCCTACAATGAGCAGTTCTTC.

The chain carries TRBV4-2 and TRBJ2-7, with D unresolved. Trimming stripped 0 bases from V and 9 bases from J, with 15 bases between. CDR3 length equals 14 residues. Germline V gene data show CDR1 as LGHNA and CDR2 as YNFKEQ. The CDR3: CASSQDEQTLGQYF. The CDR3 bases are TGTGCCAGCAGCCAAGATGAACAGACTCTAGGGCAGTACTTC.

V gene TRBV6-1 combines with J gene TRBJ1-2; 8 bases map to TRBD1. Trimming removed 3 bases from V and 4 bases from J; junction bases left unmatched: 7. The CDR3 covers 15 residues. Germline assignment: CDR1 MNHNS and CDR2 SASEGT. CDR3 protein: CASSERQGSIYGYTF. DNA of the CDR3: TGTGCCAGCAGTGAGAGACAGGGGTCCATCTATGGCTACACCTTC.

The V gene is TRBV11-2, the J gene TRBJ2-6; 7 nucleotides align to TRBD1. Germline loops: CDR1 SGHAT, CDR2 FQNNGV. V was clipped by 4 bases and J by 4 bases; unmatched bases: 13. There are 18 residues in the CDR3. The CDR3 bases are TGTGCCAGCAGCTGGAGACAGGGTGCTGCGAGCGGGGCCAACGTCCTGACTTTC. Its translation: CASSWRQGAASGANVLTF.

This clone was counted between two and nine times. Here the CDR3 DNA reads TGTGCCAGCAGGTCCCGGGGGCCCCACTATGGCTACACCTTC. Translated, it gives CASRSRGPHYGYTF. The V gene is TRBV6-5, the J gene TRBJ1-2; TRBD1 is a possible D gene (6 bases). V lost 6 bases, J lost 3 bases, and 14 bases lay in between. The germline gives CDR1 MNHEY, CDR2 SVGAGI. The CDR3 is 14 amino acids.

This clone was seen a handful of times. CDR3 sequence reads: CASSSIRDRGRRGYGYTF. Here the CDR3 DNA reads TGTGCCAGCAGTTCGATCCGGGACAGGGGCCGGCGGGGCTATGGCTACACCTTC. The rearrangement links TRBV11-2 to TRBJ1-2; TRBD1 agrees at 10 bases. This CDR3 comprises 18 residues. CDR1 is SGHAT and CDR2 is FQNNGV in the germline V gene. The V segment lost 6 bases and the J segment 4 bases; nucleotides outside the gene matches: 17.

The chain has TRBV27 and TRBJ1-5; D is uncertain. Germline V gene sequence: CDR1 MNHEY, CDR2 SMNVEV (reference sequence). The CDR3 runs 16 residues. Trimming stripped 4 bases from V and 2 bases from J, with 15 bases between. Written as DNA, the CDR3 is TGTGCCAGCAGTTCCCGGAGCCGCGGGGGCAATCAGCCCCAGCATTTT. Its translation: CASSSRSRGGNQPQHF.

The chain's CDR3 is CASSFRVFAPHGYTF. The CDR3 DNA is TGTGCCAGCAGTTTTCGGGTGTTTGCTCCACATGGCTACACCTTC. This chain joins TRBV28 and TRBJ1-2; the D is unclear. The V gene lost 3 bases and the J gene lost 6 bases, with 17 bases spanning the gap. The CDR3 spans 15 residues. Germline V gene lookup returns CDR1 MDHEN and CDR2 SYDVKM.

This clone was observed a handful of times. The CDR3 DNA reads as TGTGCCAGCAGCCCCGAAGTCCAGACCGCGAACACCGGGGAGCTGTTTTTT. Translation: CASSPEVQTANTGELFF. V gene TRBV7-2 combines with J gene TRBJ2-2; D ambiguous. The CDR3 contains 17 residues. V shed 5 bases and J shed 0 bases, with 16 bases lying between them. Germline V gene sequence: CDR1 SGHTA, CDR2 FQGNSA.

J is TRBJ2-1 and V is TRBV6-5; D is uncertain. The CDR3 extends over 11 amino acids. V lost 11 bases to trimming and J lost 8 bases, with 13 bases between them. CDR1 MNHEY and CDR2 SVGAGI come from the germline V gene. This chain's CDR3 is CAVSSLDEQFF. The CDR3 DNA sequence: TGTGCCGTCTCTTCACTGGATGAGCAGTTCTTC.

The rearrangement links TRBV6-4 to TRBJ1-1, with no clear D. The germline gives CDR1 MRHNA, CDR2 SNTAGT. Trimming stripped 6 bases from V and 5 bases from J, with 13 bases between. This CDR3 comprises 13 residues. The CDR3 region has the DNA TGTGCCAGCAGGGCCGAGGTTGGGACTGAAGCTTTCTTT. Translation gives CASRAEVGTEAFF.

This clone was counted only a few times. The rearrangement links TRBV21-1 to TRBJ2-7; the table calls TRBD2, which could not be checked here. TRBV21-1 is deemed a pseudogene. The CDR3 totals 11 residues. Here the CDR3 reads CASSKADSSLF. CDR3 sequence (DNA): TGTGCCAGCAGCAAAGCGGACTCGTCGTTATTC.

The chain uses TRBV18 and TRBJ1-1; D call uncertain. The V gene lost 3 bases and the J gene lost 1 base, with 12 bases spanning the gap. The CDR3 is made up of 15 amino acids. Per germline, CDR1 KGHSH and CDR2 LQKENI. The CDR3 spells CASSPRLGENTEAFF. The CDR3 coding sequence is TGTGCCAGCTCACCCCGATTAGGAGAGAACACTGAAGCTTTCTTT.

Here the CDR3 reads CASSQERSPLINEKLFF. In DNA, the CDR3 is TGTGCCAGCAGCCAAGAAAGGTCCCCCCTTATTAATGAAAAACTGTTTTTT. The chain is built from TRBV4-2 and TRBJ1-4; no reliable D call. Per the germline V gene, CDR1 is LGHNA and CDR2 is YNFKEQ. The V end lost 0 bases, the J end lost 4 bases, and 15 bases lay between the germline ends. The CDR3 loop spans 17 amino acids.

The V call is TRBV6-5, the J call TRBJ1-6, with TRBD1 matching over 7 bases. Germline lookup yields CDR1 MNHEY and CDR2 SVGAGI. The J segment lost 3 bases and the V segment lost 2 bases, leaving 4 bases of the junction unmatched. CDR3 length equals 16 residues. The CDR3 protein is CASSYGDRSYNSPLHF. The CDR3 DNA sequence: TGTGCCAGCAGTTACGGGGACAGAAGCTATAATTCACCCCTCCACTTT.

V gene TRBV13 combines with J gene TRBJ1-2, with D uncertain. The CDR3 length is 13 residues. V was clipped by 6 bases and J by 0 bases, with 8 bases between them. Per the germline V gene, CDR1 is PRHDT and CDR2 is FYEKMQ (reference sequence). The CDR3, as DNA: TGTGCCAGCAGAAGGTACCCTAACTATGGCTACACCTTC. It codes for CASRRYPNYGYTF.

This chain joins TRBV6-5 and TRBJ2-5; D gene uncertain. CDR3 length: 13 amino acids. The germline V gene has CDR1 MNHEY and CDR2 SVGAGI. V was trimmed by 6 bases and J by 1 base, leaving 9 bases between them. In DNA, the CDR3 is TGTGCCAGCAGCACACACCCCCAAGAGACCCAGTACTTC. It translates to CASSTHPQETQYF.

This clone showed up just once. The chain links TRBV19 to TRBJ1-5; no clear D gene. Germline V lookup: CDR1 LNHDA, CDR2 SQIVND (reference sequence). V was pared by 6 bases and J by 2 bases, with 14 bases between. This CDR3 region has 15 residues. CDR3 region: CASSMGGDGNQPQHF. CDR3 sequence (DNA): TGTGCCAGTAGCATGGGAGGAGATGGCAATCAGCCCCAGCATTTT.

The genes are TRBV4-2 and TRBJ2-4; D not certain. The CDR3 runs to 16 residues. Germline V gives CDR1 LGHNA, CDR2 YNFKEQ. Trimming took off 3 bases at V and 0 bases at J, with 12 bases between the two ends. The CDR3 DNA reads TGTGCCAGCAGCCAGGACGCCTGGTTAGCCAAAAACATTCAGTACTTC. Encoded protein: CASSQDAWLAKNIQYF.

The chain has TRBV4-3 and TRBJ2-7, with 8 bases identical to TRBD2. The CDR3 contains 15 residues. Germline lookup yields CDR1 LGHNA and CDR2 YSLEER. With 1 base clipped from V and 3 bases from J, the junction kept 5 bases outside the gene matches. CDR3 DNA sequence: TGCGCCAGCAGCCAAGGGGTAGCGGGGATCTACGAGCAGTACTTC. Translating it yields CASSQGVAGIYEQYF.

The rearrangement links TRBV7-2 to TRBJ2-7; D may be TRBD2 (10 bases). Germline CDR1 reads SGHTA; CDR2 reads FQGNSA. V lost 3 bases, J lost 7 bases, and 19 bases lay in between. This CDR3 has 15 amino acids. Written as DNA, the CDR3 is TGTGCCAGCAGCTTGAGTAGCGGGGGGACAGGGGAGCAGTACTTC. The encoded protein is CASSLSSGGTGEQYF. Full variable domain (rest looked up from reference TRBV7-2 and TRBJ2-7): GAGVSQSPSNKVTEKGKDVELRCDPISGHTALYWYRQSLGQGLEFLIYFQGNSAPDKSGLPSDRFSAERTGGSVSTLTIQRTQQEDSAVYLCASSLSSGGTGEQYFGPGTRLTVT.

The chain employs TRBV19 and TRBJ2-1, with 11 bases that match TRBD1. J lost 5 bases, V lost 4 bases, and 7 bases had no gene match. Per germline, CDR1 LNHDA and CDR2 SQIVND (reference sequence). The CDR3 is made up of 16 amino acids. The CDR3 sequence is CASSTWGGQGDNEQFF. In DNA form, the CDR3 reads TGTGCCAGTAGTACCTGGGGGGGACAGGGGGACAATGAGCAGTTCTTC.